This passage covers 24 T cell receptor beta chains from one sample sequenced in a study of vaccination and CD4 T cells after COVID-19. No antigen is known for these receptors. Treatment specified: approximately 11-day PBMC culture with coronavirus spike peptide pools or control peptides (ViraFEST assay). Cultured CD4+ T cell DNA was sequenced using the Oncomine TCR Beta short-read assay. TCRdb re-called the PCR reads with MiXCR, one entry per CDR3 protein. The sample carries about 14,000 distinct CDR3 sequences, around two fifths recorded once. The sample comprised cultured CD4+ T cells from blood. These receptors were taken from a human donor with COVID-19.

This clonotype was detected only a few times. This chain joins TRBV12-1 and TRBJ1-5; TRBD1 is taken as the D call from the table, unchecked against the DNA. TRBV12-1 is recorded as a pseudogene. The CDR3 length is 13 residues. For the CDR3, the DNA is TGTGCCAGCAGCTTAAGGGGTGGGCAGCCCCAGCATTTT. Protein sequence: CASSLRGGQPQHF.

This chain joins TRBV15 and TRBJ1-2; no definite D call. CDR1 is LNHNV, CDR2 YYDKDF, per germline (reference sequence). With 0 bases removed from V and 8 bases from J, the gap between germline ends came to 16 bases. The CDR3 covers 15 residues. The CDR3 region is CATSRDFEGRGGYTF. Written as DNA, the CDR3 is TGTGCCACCAGCAGAGATTTCGAAGGGAGAGGCGGCTACACCTTC.

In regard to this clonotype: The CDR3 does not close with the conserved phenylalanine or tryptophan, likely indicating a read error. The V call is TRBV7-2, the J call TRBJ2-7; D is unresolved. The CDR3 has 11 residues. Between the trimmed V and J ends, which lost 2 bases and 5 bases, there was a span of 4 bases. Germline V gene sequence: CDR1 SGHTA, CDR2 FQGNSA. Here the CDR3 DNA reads TGTGCCAGCAGCTTACGGGACGAGCAGTACTTA. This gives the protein CASSLRDEQYL.

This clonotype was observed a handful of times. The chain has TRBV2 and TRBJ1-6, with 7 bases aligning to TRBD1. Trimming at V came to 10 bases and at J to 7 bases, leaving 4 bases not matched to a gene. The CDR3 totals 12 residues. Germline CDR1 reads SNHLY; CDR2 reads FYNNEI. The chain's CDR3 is CATGTDNSPLHF. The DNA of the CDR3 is TGTGCCACTGGGACAGACAATTCACCCCTCCACTTT.

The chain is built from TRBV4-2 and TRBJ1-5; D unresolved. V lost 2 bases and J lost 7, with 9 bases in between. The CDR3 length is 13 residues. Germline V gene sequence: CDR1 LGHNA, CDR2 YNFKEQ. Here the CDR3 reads CASSQPLEQPQHF. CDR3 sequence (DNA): TGTGCCAGCAGCCAACCGTTGGAACAGCCCCAGCATTTT.

For the CDR3, the DNA is TGTGCCAGCAGGCCAATTGGGACGGGTACCGAAAAACTGTTTTTT. It is translated as CASRPIGTGTEKLFF. The chain carries TRBV28 and TRBJ1-4, with a possible D match to TRBD1 (5 bases). This CDR3 contains 15 residues. Looked up from germline, CDR1 is MDHEN and CDR2 is SYDVKM. Deletions cut 6 bases from V and 8 bases from J, with 19 bases between.

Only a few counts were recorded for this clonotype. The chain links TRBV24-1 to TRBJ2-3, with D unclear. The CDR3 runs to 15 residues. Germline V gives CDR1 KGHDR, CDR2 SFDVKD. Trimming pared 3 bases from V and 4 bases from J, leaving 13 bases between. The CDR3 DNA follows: TGTGCCACCAGTGATAGCAGGTCAGCGTCAGATACGCAGTATTTT. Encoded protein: CATSDSRSASDTQYF.

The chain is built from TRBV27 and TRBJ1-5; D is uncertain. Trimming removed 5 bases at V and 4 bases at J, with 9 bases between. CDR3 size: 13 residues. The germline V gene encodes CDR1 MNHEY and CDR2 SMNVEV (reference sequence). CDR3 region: CASSILGNQPQHF. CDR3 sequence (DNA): TGTGCCAGCAGTATTTTAGGGAATCAGCCCCAGCATTTT.

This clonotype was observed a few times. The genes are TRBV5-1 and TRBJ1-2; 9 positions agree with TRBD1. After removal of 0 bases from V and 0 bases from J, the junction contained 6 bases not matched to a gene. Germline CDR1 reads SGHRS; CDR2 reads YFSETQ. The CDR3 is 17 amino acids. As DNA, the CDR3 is TGCGCCAGCAGCTTGGGGGGACAGGGCTTAGCTAACTATGGCTACACCTTC. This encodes CASSLGGQGLANYGYTF.

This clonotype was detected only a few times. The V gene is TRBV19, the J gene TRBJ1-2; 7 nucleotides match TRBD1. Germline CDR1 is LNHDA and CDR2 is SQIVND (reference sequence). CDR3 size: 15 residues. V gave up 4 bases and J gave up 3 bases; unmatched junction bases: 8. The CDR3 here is CASSTDRDRDYGYTF. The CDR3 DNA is TGTGCCAGTAGTACCGACAGGGATAGGGACTATGGCTACACCTTC.

In DNA form, the CDR3 reads TGTGCCAGCAGCAAAGCCCGGAAAGAGACCCAGTACTTC. Protein sequence: CASSKARKETQYF. The V and J genes are TRBV21-1 and TRBJ2-5. TRBV21-1 is given as a pseudogene. This CDR3 is built from 13 residues.

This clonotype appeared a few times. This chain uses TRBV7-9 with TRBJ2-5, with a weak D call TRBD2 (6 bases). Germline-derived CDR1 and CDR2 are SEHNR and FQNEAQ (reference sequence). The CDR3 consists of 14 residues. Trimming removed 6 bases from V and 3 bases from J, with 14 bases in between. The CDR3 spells CASSTGTQKETQYF. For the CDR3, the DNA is TGTGCCAGCAGTACCGGGACTCAAAAAGAGACCCAGTACTTC.

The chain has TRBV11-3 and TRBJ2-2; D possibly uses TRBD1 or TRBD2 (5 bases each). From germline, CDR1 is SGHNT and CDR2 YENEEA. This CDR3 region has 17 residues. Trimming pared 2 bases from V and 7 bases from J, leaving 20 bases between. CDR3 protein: CASSLLPSGPARGELFF. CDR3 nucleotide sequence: TGTGCCAGCAGCTTATTGCCCTCGGGACCAGCTCGCGGGGAGCTGTTTTTT.

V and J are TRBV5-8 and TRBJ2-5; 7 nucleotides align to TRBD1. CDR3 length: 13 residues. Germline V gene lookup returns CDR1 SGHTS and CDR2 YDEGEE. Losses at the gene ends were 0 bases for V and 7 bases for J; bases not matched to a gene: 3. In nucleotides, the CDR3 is TGTGCCAGCAGCTTGGACCGACAGGGGACCCAGTACTTC. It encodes CASSLDRQGTQYF.

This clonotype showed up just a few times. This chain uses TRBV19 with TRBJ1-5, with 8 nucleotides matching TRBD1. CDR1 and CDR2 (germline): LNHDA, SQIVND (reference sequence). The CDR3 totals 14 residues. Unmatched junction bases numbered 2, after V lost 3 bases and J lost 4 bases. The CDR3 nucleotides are TGTGCCAGTAGTATCAGGGGGCGGAATCAGCCCCAGCATTTT. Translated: CASSIRGRNQPQHF. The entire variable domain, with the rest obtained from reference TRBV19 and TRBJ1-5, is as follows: DGGITQSPKYLFRKEGQNVTLSCEQNLNHDAMYWYRQDPGQGLRLIYYSQIVNDFQKGDIAEGYSVSREKKESFPLTVTSAQKNPTAFYLCASSIRGRNQPQHFGDGTRLSIL.

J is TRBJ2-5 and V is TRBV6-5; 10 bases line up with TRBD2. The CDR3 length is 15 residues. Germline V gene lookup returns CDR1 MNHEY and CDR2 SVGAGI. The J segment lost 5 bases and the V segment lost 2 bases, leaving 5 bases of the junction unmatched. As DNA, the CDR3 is TGTGCCAGCAGTTACCCCAGCGGGGGGGCTGAGACCCAGTACTTC. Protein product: CASSYPSGGAETQYF.

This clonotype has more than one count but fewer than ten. The CDR3 here is CASSLAPAGNQPQHF. DNA for the CDR3: TGTGCCAGCAGTTTGGCACCGGCTGGCAATCAGCCCCAGCATTTT. The chain uses TRBV6-5 and TRBJ1-5; D is unresolved. The CDR3 has 15 amino acids. Germline loops: CDR1 MNHEY, CDR2 SVGAGI. V lost 4 bases, J lost 2 bases, and 12 bases lay in between.

This chain's CDR3 is CASSLLQGDTEAFF. The CDR3 bases are TGTGCCAGCAGCTTACTACAGGGGGACACTGAAGCTTTCTTT. This chain connects TRBV7-9 to TRBJ1-1; 8 bases are a match to TRBD1. V gave up 2 bases and J gave up 3 bases; unmatched junction bases: 2. CDR3 length: 14 amino acids. Germline values: CDR1 SEHNR, CDR2 FQNEAQ (reference sequence). Based on the CDR3 plus reference TRBV7-9 and TRBJ1-1, the full variable domain is DTGVSQNPRHKITKRGQNVTFRCDPISEHNRLYWYRQTLGQGPEFLTYFQNEAQLEKSRLLSDRFSAERPKGSFSTLEIQRTEQGDSAMYLCASSLLQGDTEAFFGQGTRLTVV.

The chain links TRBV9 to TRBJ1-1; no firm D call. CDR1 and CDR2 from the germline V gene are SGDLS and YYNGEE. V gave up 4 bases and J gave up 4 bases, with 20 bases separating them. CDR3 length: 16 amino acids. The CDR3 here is CASSPHPDQLGTEAFF. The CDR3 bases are TGTGCCAGCAGCCCCCATCCTGACCAACTAGGCACTGAAGCTTTCTTT.

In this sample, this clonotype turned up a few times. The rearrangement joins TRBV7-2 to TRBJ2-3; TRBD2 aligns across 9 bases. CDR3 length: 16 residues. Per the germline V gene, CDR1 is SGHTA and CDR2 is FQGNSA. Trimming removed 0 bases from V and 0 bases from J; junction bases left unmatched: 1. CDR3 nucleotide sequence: TGTGCCAGCAGCTTAGCGACTAGCGGTAGCACAGATACGCAGTATTTT. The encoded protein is CASSLATSGSTDTQYF.

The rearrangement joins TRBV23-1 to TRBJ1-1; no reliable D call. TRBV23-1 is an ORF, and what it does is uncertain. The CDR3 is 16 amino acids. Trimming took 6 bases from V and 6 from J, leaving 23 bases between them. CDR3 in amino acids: CASSLRPPLMPAEAFF. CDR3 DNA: TGCGCCAGCAGCCTTAGGCCGCCGCTCATGCCTGCTGAAGCTTTCTTT.

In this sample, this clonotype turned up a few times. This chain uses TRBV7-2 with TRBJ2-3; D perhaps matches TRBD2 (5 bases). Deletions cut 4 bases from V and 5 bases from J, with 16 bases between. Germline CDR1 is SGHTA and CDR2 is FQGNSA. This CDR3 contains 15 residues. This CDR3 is CASSSGPGLKDTQYF. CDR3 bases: TGTGCCAGCAGCTCCGGACCGGGATTAAAAGATACGCAGTATTTT.

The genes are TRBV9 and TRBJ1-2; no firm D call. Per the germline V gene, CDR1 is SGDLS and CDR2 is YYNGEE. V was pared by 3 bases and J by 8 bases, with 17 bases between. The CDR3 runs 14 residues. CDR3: CASSEEGMYGGYTF. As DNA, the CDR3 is TGTGCCAGCAGCGAGGAAGGGATGTATGGGGGCTACACCTTC.

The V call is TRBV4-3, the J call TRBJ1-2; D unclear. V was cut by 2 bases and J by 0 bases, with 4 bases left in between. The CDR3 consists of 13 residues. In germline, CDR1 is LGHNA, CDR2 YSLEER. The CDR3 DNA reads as TGCGCCAGCAGCCAAAGTACTAACTATGGCTACACCTTC. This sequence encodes CASSQSTNYGYTF.